The clone carrying this T cell receptor beta chain turned up a few times. These data belong to a study of blood T cell repertoires in COVID-19. Study information: Collection of acute and convalescent COVID-19 samples took place in the United States, Italy and Spain. PBMCs, B-cell-depleted T cells, or T cells were the source of the cDNA or gDNA that made up the material.

Per the study methods: Amplification from reference gene primers served as the basis for estimated nucleated cell counts. The repertoire was sequenced with immunoSEQ multiplex PCR; TCRdb's copy has only in-frame clones and lacks some. The V and J calls and clone size were taken over from that table, and D and trimming were inferred from the DNA. There are some 460,000 clones in the sample; 85% to 90% occur only once, and about 4.5% lies in the top ten. The CDR3 length is 15 residues. Germline assignment: CDR1 MNHNS and CDR2 SASEGT. V gave up 1 base and J gave up 4 bases, with 11 bases separating them.

This clonotype was obtained from a woman aged 25-40 years with acute or convalescent COVID-19. The sample comprised peripheral blood. This chain connects TRBV6-1 to TRBJ1-5; maybe TRBD1 (6 bases). For the CDR3, the DNA is TGTGCCAGCAGTGAAGTATGGGGGCTTAATCAGCCCCAGCATTTT. This codes for CASSEVWGLNQPQHF.